This TCR beta chain was recorded in a study of blood T cells in healthy people across ages (dated by TCRdb to the mid-2010s). Regarding the study in general: Template switching captured roughly one uniquely barcoded TCR beta cDNA molecule per two T cells in model experiments. Using deep sequencing normalized with unique cDNA molecular identifiers, the study measured how TCR beta repertoire diversity changes with age. The donors were divided into four age groups: young (average approximately 17 years), middle-aged (around 41), aged (about 56) and long-lived (roughly 82). To avoid experimental bias, donors of different ages were spread randomly across the sequencing lanes. The study analyzed two additional independent replicas of 1 million unique cDNA reads from the same blood draw for two donors, one aged 18 to 30 and one aged 80 or older.

CDR3 length: 14 amino acids, cysteine to phenylalanine. Here the CDR3 DNA is all that survives: 42 bases in frame from base 1. Based on the germline V gene (reference sequence), the CDR1 and CDR2 sequences are MNHNY and SVGAGI. V drops 0 bases and J drops 5 bases, leaving 10 bases in between. The method behind the library was 5' RACE. TCRdb records Illumina HiSeq 2500 as the sequencer. A second about 6 to 11 cycle PCR used a sample-barcoded 5' primer and a J-beta primer mix. A template-switch 5' adaptor carrying 12 random nucleotides introduced a unique molecular identifier onto each TCR beta cDNA molecule. Each sample yielded at least 2.5 million CDR3-containing paired-end reads. First-strand cDNA was synthesized from all RNA with the Mint cDNA synthesis kit, primed by a TRBC-specific oligonucleotide. All cDNA was treated with uracil-DNA glycosylase and then went through a first 18-cycle PCR with the universal primers M1SS and BC2_uni_R. On the study's bioinformatics: For normalization, 1 million high-quality reads, each with a distinct molecular identifier, were randomly selected from each sample. Instead of being binned into consensus sequences, reads with shared molecular identifiers were discarded. MiTCR, with a Q25 quality threshold and the strictest error-elimination algorithm, was used for CDR3 identification, clonotype clustering and error correction. A nonparametric unseen species model with Euler transformation was used to estimate a lower bound on total TCR beta diversity. The raw public reads went through TCRdb reprocessing: fastp at Q25, MiXCR clone calling, in-frame beta chains kept. Each record represents a unique CDR3 protein, reported with the most common genes and DNA among its rows. What appears here as the V and J calls and clone size reflects TCRdb's work, not the paper's. Recorded for this sample are about 1.1 million distinct CDR3 sequences; less than 45% of them occurred a single time. Of the sample, less than 15% falls within the top ten clones.

A single count supports this clonotype. The target of this receptor is not known. No qualities accompany the bases; no much larger clone lies one base away. Systemically healthy Caucasian individuals from Russia, 39 in total and aged roughly 6 to 90 years, were included as donors. Each donor gave ten milliliters of peripheral blood, collected into EDTA-treated Vacutainer tubes. Ficoll-Paque density-gradient centrifugation was used to isolate PBMCs, with at least 7 million per sample. Trizol reagent was used to extract total RNA from the PBMCs, yielding at least 5 micrograms per sample. The percentages of naive CD45RAhigh/CD27high T cells were determined by flow cytometry on a PBMC aliquot from every donor. What the authors observed across the whole study: The long-lived group showed more naive CD4+ T cells, fewer expanded clones and increased TCR diversity than the aged group, suggesting age selection. Conclusive comparison of naive and antigen-experienced compartments was prevented by the profiling of bulk unsorted PBMCs. Donor CMV infection status was unknown, potentially confounding age-related changes in expanded clonotypes. As age increased, observed TCR beta diversity per million T cells dropped in a roughly linear way, and a significant reduction was already evident by age approximately 40. Estimates of total diversity based on one million sequenced T cells were considered lower bounds and underestimates. The percentage of naive T cells measured by flow cytometry correlated strongly with observed TCR beta diversity.

Material for sequencing was blood. This chain joins TRBV6-6 to TRBJ1-1; no D gene call is confident. The sequence was collected from a man aged 18-30 years in good health. In nucleotides, the sequence is TGTGCCAGCAGTTACTCGACAAGGAGAACTGAAGCTTTCTTT. Translated, it gives CASSYSTRRTEAFF.